These 27 T cell receptor beta chains were all obtained from the same sample, sequenced in a study of metastatic and nonmetastatic thyroid tumors. No treatment of any kind had been given to any patient before thyroid surgery. TCRdb re-clonotyped the PCR reads via MiXCR. The table records 20,000 to 25,000 clones, around 18% of them present only once. The sample comprised blood. The receptors were gathered from a male donor with papillary thyroid cancer or a benign thyroid nodule (not recorded which). Some clones in this sample may be carry-over from other donors' samples.

As to this clone: Compared with germline, one end of the junction differs, possibly owing to a read error. The chain joins TRBV6-1 to TRBJ1-5, with D possibly matching TRBD1 (6 bases). Germline assignment: CDR1 MNHNS and CDR2 SASEGT. The CDR3 sequence is 14 residues long. The CDR3 sequence: CAISVAGAVSPQHF. The CDR3 region has the DNA TGTGCCATCAGTGTAGCGGGGGCAGTCAGCCCCCAGCATTTT.

This clone appeared many times. This chain connects TRBV4-1 to TRBJ2-1; 11 bases line up with TRBD2. The CDR3 runs 16 residues. Germline V CDR1 and CDR2: MGHRA, YSYEKL. J gave up 9 bases and V 3 bases, and 10 bases lay outside the gene matches. CDR3 sequence reads: CASSQASGGPTAEQFF. The DNA of the CDR3 is TGCGCCAGCAGCCAGGCTAGCGGGGGGCCCACAGCTGAGCAGTTCTTC.

This clone was seen ten or more times. Different DNA sequences within this sample yield the same CDR3. The chain joins TRBV7-3 to TRBJ2-3, with a possible D match to TRBD2 (6 bases). Germline CDR1 and CDR2: SGHTA and FQGTGA. Trimming stripped 8 bases from V and 2 bases from J, with 17 bases between. The CDR3 consists of 15 residues. CDR3 bases: TGTGCCAGCTCCTCGGGGGTTCTTTACACAGATACGCAGTATTTT. It codes for CASSSGVLYTDTQYF.

This clone appeared once. This sequence joins TRBV4-1 and TRBJ2-3; D remains unclear. V lost 0 bases and J 2 bases, leaving 9 bases between the germline ends. This CDR3 comprises 15 residues. The germline V gene encodes CDR1 MGHRA and CDR2 YSYEKL. CDR3 amino acids: CASSQDQAVTDTQYF. In DNA form, the CDR3 reads TGCGCCAGCAGCCAAGACCAGGCGGTCACAGATACGCAGTATTTT.

V and J are TRBV3-1 and TRBJ1-1; D call uncertain. Trimming removed 0 bases at V and 8 bases at J, with 7 bases between. Germline V gene lookup returns CDR1 LGHDT and CDR2 YNNKEL (reference sequence). CDR3 size: 12 residues. The CDR3 is CASSQEGREAFF. CDR3 bases: TGTGCCAGCAGCCAAGAGGGCAGGGAAGCTTTCTTT.

A word on this clone: A much larger clone is a single base away; this may be a read error. This CDR3 is CAMAYEQYF. The CDR3 nucleotides are TGTGCCATGGCTTACGAGCAGTACTTC. The J gene is TRBJ2-7, the V gene TRBV6-1; D remains ambiguous. Trimming pared 10 bases from V and 4 bases from J, leaving 5 bases between. Germline loops: CDR1 MNHNS, CDR2 SASEGT. The CDR3 covers 9 residues.

Ten or more counts support this clone. The rearrangement joins TRBV5-6 to TRBJ2-5; D is possibly TRBD1 or TRBD2 (6 bases each). The V gene lost 0 bases and the J gene lost 5 bases, with 14 bases spanning the gap. Per the germline V gene, CDR1 is SGHDT and CDR2 is YYEEEE. CDR3 length: 15 amino acids. CDR3 in DNA: TGTGCCAGCAGCTTGGCGTTCCAGGGGAGGGAGACCCAGTACTTC. As protein: CASSLAFQGRETQYF.

The V gene is TRBV11-1, the J gene TRBJ2-3; D possibly corresponds to TRBD2 (5 bases). CDR1 SGHAT and CDR2 FQDESV come from the germline V gene (reference sequence). The V and J ends lost 5 bases and 2 bases respectively, with 20 bases between them. The CDR3 totals 17 residues. CDR3 in DNA: TGTGCCAGCAGCCGCACGGAAGGAGGAACTTCCACAGATACGCAGTATTTT. This translates into CASSRTEGGTSTDTQYF. Using reference TRBV11-1 and TRBJ2-3 for the parts outside the CDR3, the full variable domain is EAEVAQSPRYKITEKSQAVAFWCDPISGHATLYWYRQILGQGPELLVQFQDESVVDDSQLPKDRFSAERLKGVDSTLKIQPAELGDSAMYLCASSRTEGGTSTDTQYFGPGTRLTVL.

In this sample, this clone is medium-sized. The rearrangement uses TRBV6-1 and TRBJ1-4, with 10 bases matching TRBD1. J lost 6 bases, V lost 7 bases, and 5 bases had no gene match. The CDR3 sequence is 14 residues long. The germline gives CDR1 MNHNS, CDR2 SASEGT. The CDR3 loop is CASTSGTGDEKLFF. The CDR3 DNA reads as TGTGCCAGCACGAGTGGGACAGGGGATGAAAAACTGTTTTTT.

This clone is classed as medium-sized. The chain uses TRBV19 and TRBJ2-7; D is unclear. V lost 1 base, J lost 1 base, and 5 bases lay in between. CDR3 size: 13 residues. The germline V gene encodes CDR1 LNHDA and CDR2 SQIVND (reference sequence). This CDR3 reads CASSIGQSYEQYF. The CDR3 DNA follows: TGTGCCAGTAGTATAGGGCAGTCCTACGAGCAGTACTTC. The full variable domain, completed using reference TRBV19 and TRBJ2-7, is DGGITQSPKYLFRKEGQNVTLSCEQNLNHDAMYWYRQDPGQGLRLIYYSQIVNDFQKGDIAEGYSVSREKKESFPLTVTSAQKNPTAFYLCASSIGQSYEQYFGPGTRLTVT.

The chain carries TRBV5-1 and TRBJ2-5; no definite D call. The CDR3 runs to 11 residues. Trimming took off 5 bases at V and 5 bases at J, with 7 bases between the two ends. From germline, CDR1 is SGHRS and CDR2 YFSETQ. CDR3 DNA: TGCGCCAGCAGGAGCGCTGAGACCCAGTACTTC. It codes for CASRSAETQYF. Based on the CDR3 plus reference TRBV5-1 and TRBJ2-5, the full variable domain is KAGVTQTPRYLIKTRGQQVTLSCSPISGHRSVSWYQQTPGQGLQFLFEYFSETQRNKGNFPGRFSGRQFSNSRSEMNVSTLELGDSALYLCASRSAETQYFGPGTRLLVL.

The V gene is TRBV30, the J gene TRBJ2-7, with D perhaps assigned TRBD1 or TRBD2 (6 bases each). The V end lost 2 bases, the J end lost 6 bases, and 20 bases lay between the germline ends. CDR3 size: 15 residues. Germline lookup yields CDR1 GTSNPN and CDR2 SVGIG (reference sequence). Here the CDR3 DNA reads TGTGCCTGGAGTAGGAGGGGGGTACAAAATGGCGAGCAGTACTTC. As protein: CAWSRRGVQNGEQYF.

This clone was detected many times. The CDR3, as DNA: TGTGCCAGCACCCTCCGGGAAAACACTGAAGCTTTCTTT. It yields the protein CASTLRENTEAFF. The chain links TRBV5-5 to TRBJ1-1, with unresolved D. Trimming stripped 6 bases from V and 2 bases from J, with 11 bases between. The CDR3 totals 13 residues. The V gene's germline CDR1 is SGHKS and CDR2 YYEKEE (reference sequence).

Many counts were recorded for this clone. The V and J genes are TRBV20-1 and TRBJ1-1; unclear D gene. Per the germline V gene, CDR1 is DFQATT and CDR2 is SNEGSKA (reference sequence). V lost 1 base and J 0 bases, leaving 6 bases between the germline ends. The CDR3 consists of 13 residues. CDR3 in DNA: TGCAGTGCTAGAGGCAGCCTGAACACTGAAGCTTTCTTT. Translating it yields CSARGSLNTEAFF.

This clone was seen a handful of times. This may be a read error, as it is one base from a much larger clone. The same CDR3 also results from other DNA sequences found in this sample. The chain's CDR3 is CASSEDTGTGGAEQFF. The CDR3 coding sequence is TGTGCAAGCAGTGAGGATACCGGGACAGGGGGCGCTGAGCAGTTCTTC. The V call is TRBV6-4, the J call TRBJ2-1; 12 bases agree with TRBD1. Germline V lookup: CDR1 MRHNA, CDR2 SNTAGT. The CDR3 spans 16 residues.

This clone came up many times. The chain has TRBV5-4 and TRBJ2-1, with 7 bases fitting TRBD2. CDR3 size: 14 residues. With 4 bases clipped from V and 4 bases from J, the junction kept 5 bases outside the gene matches. The germline V gene encodes CDR1 SGHNT and CDR2 YYREEE (reference sequence). CDR3 DNA: TGTGCCAGCAGCCTCTCTAGCGGTTACAATGAGCAGTTCTTC. This gives the protein CASSLSSGYNEQFF. Together with reference TRBV5-4 and TRBJ2-1, the CDR3 gives the full variable domain: ETGVTQSPTHLIKTRGQQVTLRCSSQSGHNTVSWYQQALGQGPQFIFQYYREEENGRGNFPPRFSGLQFPNYSSELNVNALELDDSALYLCASSLSSGYNEQFFGPGTRLTVL.

This clone occurred many times. The V and J genes are TRBV5-1 and TRBJ1-2; maybe TRBD1 (5 bases). Germline V gives CDR1 SGHRS, CDR2 YFSETQ. The CDR3 is 15 residues long. The V and J ends lost 3 bases and 2 bases respectively, with 14 bases between them. The CDR3 nucleotides read TGCGCCAGCAGCTCCCTAATTTCAGGGAACTATGGCTACACCTTC. Translating gives CASSSLISGNYGYTF.

A few counts support this clone. V gene TRBV6-2 or TRBV6-3 combines with J gene TRBJ2-5; a possible D gene is TRBD1 (5 bases). Per germline, CDR1 MNHEY and CDR2 SVGEGT. This CDR3 contains 14 residues. The V and J ends lost 1 base and 5 bases respectively, with 11 bases between them. CDR3 in amino acids: CASSYWAGRETQYF. Written as DNA, the CDR3 is TGTGCCAGCAGTTACTGGGCAGGGCGGGAGACCCAGTACTTC.

About this clone itself: A read error may explain this, as a much larger clone is one base away. The chain uses TRBV20-1 and TRBJ2-5, with 10 bases fitting TRBD1. CDR3 length equals 14 residues. The V gene end was trimmed by 3 bases and the J gene end by 5 bases; junction bases not matched to a gene: 6. Germline V gives CDR1 DFQATT, CDR2 SNEGSKA (reference sequence). The CDR3 reads CSASDRGRCETQYF. The CDR3 nucleotides read TGCAGTGCTAGCGACAGGGGGCGATGTGAGACCCAGTACTTC.

Of note for this clone: This may arise from a read error, as a much more abundant clone is one base away. The J gene is TRBJ1-6, the V gene TRBV9, with D possibly TRBD1 on 5 matching bases. The V end lost 3 bases, the J end lost 18 bases, and 16 bases lay between the germline ends. Germline-derived CDR1 and CDR2 are SGDLS and YYNGEE. The CDR3 has 12 amino acids. CDR3 sequence reads: CASSAGGHSPHF. CDR3 DNA sequence: TGTGCCAGCAGCGCCGGCGGACATTCCCCCCACTTT.

This clone came up many times. This rearrangement joins TRBV5-1 to TRBJ2-3; the match to TRBD2 covers 13 bases. V trimming: 4 bases; J trimming: 1 base; junction bases outside the gene matches: 6. The CDR3 contains 17 residues. Germline CDR1 is SGHRS and CDR2 is YFSETQ. CDR3 DNA sequence: TGCGCCAGCAGCGCACGGACTAGCGGGGGCCGCACAGATACGCAGTATTTT. This translates into CASSARTSGGRTDTQYF.

Turning to this clone: Relative to the germline gene, one junction end is altered; a read error may explain this. The chain joins TRBV7-9 to TRBJ2-7; D gene uncertain. The germline gives CDR1 SEHNR, CDR2 FQNEAQ (reference sequence). CDR3 length: 12 amino acids. CDR3 protein: CASSRSVYGQYF. CDR3 DNA sequence: TGTGCCAGCAGCCGGTCAGTATACGGGCAGTACTTC.

This clone was recorded many times. The chain links TRBV3-1 to TRBJ1-1; D gene unclear. There are 12 residues in the CDR3. V shed 0 bases and J shed 5 bases, with 4 bases lying between them. Per germline, CDR1 LGHDT and CDR2 YNNKEL (reference sequence). The CDR3 spells CASSQDRTEAFF. CDR3 bases: TGTGCCAGCAGCCAAGATAGGACTGAAGCTTTCTTT.

At least ten counts were recorded for this clone. The rearrangement uses TRBV20-1 and TRBJ2-7, with a tentative D call TRBD1 (6 bases). The CDR3 is made up of 16 amino acids. Germline V gene data show CDR1 as DFQATT and CDR2 as SNEGSKA (reference sequence). V was pared by 0 bases and J by 4 bases, with 19 bases between. The CDR3 DNA follows: TGCAGTGCTAGAGAAGCACAGGGAAGGGTTATATACGAGCAGTACTTC. It specifies CSAREAQGRVIYEQYF.

The V call is TRBV7-2, the J call TRBJ1-2, with TRBD1 identical over 7 bases. Per germline, CDR1 SGHTA and CDR2 FQGNSA. There are 14 residues in the CDR3. J gave up 5 bases and V 5 bases, and 8 bases lay outside the gene matches. The CDR3 protein is CASSDPGQIYGYTF. The CDR3 coding sequence is TGTGCCAGCAGCGATCCGGGACAGATTTATGGCTACACCTTC.

Ten or more counts support this clone. V is TRBV19 and J is TRBJ2-2; 7 positions agree with TRBD1. V gave up 8 bases and J gave up 0 bases; unmatched junction bases: 3. There are 14 residues in the CDR3. Germline CDR1 is LNHDA and CDR2 is SQIVND (reference sequence). The CDR3 reads CASFDRANTGELFF. In DNA form, the CDR3 reads TGTGCCAGTTTCGACAGGGCGAACACCGGGGAGCTGTTTTTT.

On this clone: The junction departs from germline at one end; a sequencing error may be responsible. The chain joins TRBV2 to TRBJ2-7, with TRBD2 matching 7 bases. This CDR3 is 16 amino acids long. Germline CDR1 and CDR2: SNHLY and FYNNEI. The CDR3 DNA reads as TGTGCCATCAGTCCGGAACCGACTAGCAGTATGAACGAGCAGTACTTC. This codes for CAISPEPTSSMNEQYF.